A single sample gave rise to the 20 T cell receptor beta chains below, sequenced in a study of glioma-infiltrating T cells. Using RNA template, CDR3s of TCR alpha and beta were amplified with iRepertoire arm-PCR. Each CDR3 protein gets one entry after TCRdb re-called the multiplex PCR reads with MiXCR. The table has 90,000 to 100,000 distinct CDR3 sequences, around 42% seen once. Sequencing input: glioma tissue, nonneoplastic brain tissue, or PBMCs (not recorded which). The source is a human donor with low-grade glioma or glioblastoma, undergoing nonglioma brain surgery, or in good health (not recorded which).

The chain links TRBV6-5 to TRBJ1-1; TRBD1 matches 8 bases. J was trimmed by 0 bases and V by 10 bases; bases with no gene match: 13. The CDR3 contains 16 residues. Germline V gives CDR1 MNHEY, CDR2 SVGAGI. CDR3 coding DNA: TGTGCCATAGGGGAGAGGGAGGACAGGGTGAACACTGAAGCTTTCTTT. Its translation: CAIGEREDRVNTEAFF.

The table lists this clonotype with many counts. V and J are TRBV29-1 and TRBJ2-1; D remains ambiguous. The CDR3 covers 14 residues. Germline CDR1 SQVTM, CDR2 ANQGSEA. Trimming removed 3 bases from V and 7 bases from J, with 16 bases in between. The CDR3: CSVDRSAVYNEQFF. CDR3 sequence (DNA): TGCAGCGTTGACAGAAGTGCGGTTTATAATGAGCAGTTCTTC.

A few counts support this clonotype. This clone may be a read error of a much larger clone one base away. The chain has TRBV5-1 and TRBJ1-6; 10 bases fit TRBD1. The CDR3 spans 14 residues. Germline V lookup: CDR1 SGHRS, CDR2 YFSETQ. Trimming cost V 6 bases and J 8 bases; bases outside gene matches: 5. CDR3 protein: CASTIGTGDSPLHF. The DNA for the CDR3 is TGCGCCAGCACCATCGGGACAGGGGATTCACCCCTCCACTTT.

On this clonotype: The junction and the germline gene differ at one end; a read error may be behind it. The chain couples TRBV7-9 to TRBJ2-1, with D perhaps TRBD1 (5 bases). The CDR3 consists of 15 residues. The V gene's germline CDR1 is SEHNR and CDR2 FQNEAQ (reference sequence). The CDR3 sequence is CANSLTLQGADEQFF. The CDR3, as DNA: TGTGCCAACAGCTTAACGCTTCAGGGTGCGGATGAGCAGTTCTTC.

This clonotype appeared many times. The chain is built from TRBV5-4 and TRBJ1-1; the D gene is possibly TRBD1 (5 bases). CDR1 is SGHNT and CDR2 is YYREEE in the germline V gene (reference sequence). V was trimmed by 3 bases and J by 2 bases, leaving 8 bases between them. The CDR3 spans 13 residues. CDR3 DNA: TGTGCCAGCAGCTCGACAGCTAACACTGAAGCTTTCTTT. Residues: CASSSTANTEAFF.

This chain uses TRBV9 with TRBJ2-7, with 8 bases matching TRBD2. Germline V gene data show CDR1 as SGDLS and CDR2 as YYNGEE. This CDR3 contains 14 residues. The J segment lost 4 bases and the V segment lost 0 bases, leaving 3 bases of the junction unmatched. Written as DNA, the CDR3 is TGTGCCAGCAGCGTAGACGGGAGGGCGTACGAGCAGTACTTC. Translated, it gives CASSVDGRAYEQYF.

This clonotype has at least ten counts. The chain recombines TRBV28 with TRBJ2-6, with D possibly being TRBD1 (5 bases). Trimming stripped 3 bases from V and 0 bases from J, with 9 bases between. Germline values: CDR1 MDHEN, CDR2 SYDVKM. This CDR3 region has 16 residues. CDR3: CASSLLDNSGANVLTF. The CDR3 DNA follows: TGTGCCAGCAGTTTGCTGGACAACTCTGGGGCCAACGTCCTGACTTTC. The variable domain in full, completed from reference TRBV28 and TRBJ2-6, reads DVKVTQSSRYLVKRTGEKVFLECVQDMDHENMFWYRQDPGLGLRLIYFSYDVKMKEKGDIPEGYSVSREKKERFSLILESASTNQTSMYLCASSLLDNSGANVLTFGAGSRLTVL.

This clonotype was seen repeatedly, ten times or more. The V gene is TRBV28, the J gene TRBJ2-7; D is undetermined. The germline CDR1 and CDR2 sequences are MDHEN and SYDVKM. CDR3 size: 12 residues. Between the trimmed V and J ends, which lost 5 bases and 5 bases, there was a span of 10 bases. The CDR3 region has the DNA TGTGCCAGCAGTCCCGAGGCCGACGAGCAGTACTTC. Translating it yields CASSPEADEQYF.

On this clonotype: One base away lies a much larger clone, so this may be a sequencing read error. This sequence joins TRBV9 and TRBJ2-3, with 9 nucleotides matching TRBD2. This CDR3 contains 16 residues. Germline CDR1 is SGDLS and CDR2 is YYNGEE. The CDR3: CASSPGASGITDTRYF. CDR3 DNA: TGTGCCAGCAGCCCAGGGGCTAGCGGGATAACAGATACGCGGTATTTT.

Turning to this clonotype: Because the CDR3 is missing its conserved closing phenylalanine or tryptophan, this is likely a read error. The rearrangement links TRBV6-2 or TRBV6-3 to TRBJ2-3; D is uncertain. CDR1 MNHEY and CDR2 SVGEGT come from the germline V gene. V was pared by 5 bases and J by 5 bases, with 17 bases between. CDR3 length: 15 residues. In nucleotides, the CDR3 is TGTGCCAGCAGTCGTTCCGCAGCCCGCAGAGATACGCAGTATCTT. Amino acids: CASSRSAARRDTQYL.

This clonotype was seen at least ten times. V usage is TRBV12-3 or TRBV12-4 and J usage is TRBJ2-7; D is unresolved. CDR3 length: 12 amino acids. The ends were cut back, 7 bases at V and 3 bases at J, with 10 bases in the middle. DNA for the CDR3: TGTGCCAGCACCTTGGACGGCTACGAGCAGTACTTC. Translated: CASTLDGYEQYF.

Regarding this clonotype: The CDR3 carries no conserved terminal phenylalanine or tryptophan, so it likely arises from a read error. The chain uses TRBV7-6 and TRBJ2-1; 8 bases are shared with TRBD2. CDR1 is SGHVS and CDR2 is FNYEAQ in the germline V gene. CDR3 size: 15 residues. Losses at the gene ends were 6 bases for V and 7 bases for J; bases not matched to a gene: 11. DNA for the CDR3: TGTGCCAGCAGTTTAACTAGCGGATGGGGGAATGAGCAGTTCCTC. Protein: CASSLTSGWGNEQFL.

The rearrangement links TRBV20-1 to TRBJ1-5; tentative D call: TRBD1 (6 bases). CDR3 length equals 15 residues. Trimming shortened V by 6 bases and J by 3 bases, and 18 bases separated the two germline ends. Germline V CDR1 and CDR2: DFQATT, SNEGSKA (reference sequence). CDR3 region: CSASSFGTNNQPQHF. As DNA, the CDR3 is TGCAGTGCCAGCAGCTTCGGGACAAACAATCAGCCCCAGCATTTT.

This clonotype was found many times. This chain links TRBV19 with TRBJ2-5; D unresolved. The germline V gene encodes CDR1 LNHDA and CDR2 SQIVND (reference sequence). Trimming left V 4 bases short and J 4 bases short, with 7 bases between. The CDR3 spans 12 residues. The CDR3 nucleotides read TGTGCCAGTAGTACGCCTCCAGAGACCCAGTACTTC. It yields the protein CASSTPPETQYF.

At least ten counts were recorded for this clonotype. The chain combines TRBV7-2 with TRBJ2-7; 7 nucleotides match TRBD1. The CDR3 spans 15 residues. Germline lookup yields CDR1 SGHTA and CDR2 FQGNSA. V gave up 4 bases and J gave up 6 bases; unmatched junction bases: 12. CDR3 in amino acids: CASSSSFLGQTEQYF. Written as DNA, the CDR3 is TGTGCCAGCAGCTCATCCTTTTTGGGACAGACCGAGCAGTACTTC.

This clonotype was seen once. Because it lacks the conserved phenylalanine or tryptophan at the end, this CDR3 is likely a read error. V is TRBV29-1 and J is TRBJ1-1; 11 bases are shared with TRBD1. The CDR3 is 16 residues long. Germline V CDR1 and CDR2: SQVTM, ANQGSEA. V shed 0 bases, J shed 3 bases, and the junction held 6 bases outside the gene matches. The DNA for the CDR3 is TGCAGCGTTGAAGATGGACAGGGGGCTCGGGACACTGAAGCTTTCGTT. It codes for CSVEDGQGARDTEAFV.

Many counts were recorded for this clonotype. V is TRBV2 and J is TRBJ1-1; D gene ambiguous. Trimming removed 3 bases from V and 6 bases from J, with 11 bases in between. This CDR3 spans 13 amino acids. Germline CDR1 and CDR2: SNHLY and FYNNEI. CDR3 amino acids: CASSDRSGAEAFF. CDR3 nucleotide sequence: TGTGCCAGCAGTGACCGAAGTGGGGCTGAAGCTTTCTTT.

This clonotype was found many times. The chain uses TRBV6-2 or TRBV6-3 and TRBJ1-2, with a weak D call TRBD1 (6 bases). CDR3 length: 13 residues. With 6 bases removed from V and 7 bases from J, the gap between germline ends came to 15 bases. CDR1 and CDR2 from the germline V gene are MNHEY and SVGEGT. The CDR3, as DNA: TGTGCCAGCAGCCCCTCAGGGGAATCTGGCTACACCTTC. Residues: CASSPSGESGYTF.

The CDR3 spells CVSSEDNGELFF. In DNA form, the CDR3 reads TGCGTTAGCAGCGAGGACAACGGGGAGCTGTTTTTT. The rearrangement links TRBV5-1 to TRBJ2-2, with TRBD1 as a possible D gene (5 bases). CDR3 length: 12 residues. Germline CDR1 SGHRS, CDR2 YFSETQ.

This clonotype appeared many times. This chain uses TRBV6-6 with TRBJ2-1, with D uncertain. Germline-derived CDR1 and CDR2 are MNHNY and SVGAGI (reference sequence). CDR3 length equals 16 residues. V shed 0 bases and J shed 0 bases, with 9 bases lying between them. The CDR3: CASSYSRSSSYNEQFF. The CDR3, as DNA: TGTGCCAGCAGTTACTCGCGTTCCAGCTCCTACAATGAGCAGTTCTTC.